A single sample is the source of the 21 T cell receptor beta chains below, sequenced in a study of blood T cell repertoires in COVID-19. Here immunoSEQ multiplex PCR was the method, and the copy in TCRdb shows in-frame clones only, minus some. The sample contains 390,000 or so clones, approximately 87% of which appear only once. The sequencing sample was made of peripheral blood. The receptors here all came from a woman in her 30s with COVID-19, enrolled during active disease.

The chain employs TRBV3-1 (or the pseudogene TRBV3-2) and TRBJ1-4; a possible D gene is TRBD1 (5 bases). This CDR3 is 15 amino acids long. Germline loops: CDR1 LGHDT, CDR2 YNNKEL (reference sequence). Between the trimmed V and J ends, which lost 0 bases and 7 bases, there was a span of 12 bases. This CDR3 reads CASSQDGRGGEKLFF. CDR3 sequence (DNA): TGTGCCAGCAGCCAAGATGGGAGGGGCGGTGAAAAACTGTTTTTT.

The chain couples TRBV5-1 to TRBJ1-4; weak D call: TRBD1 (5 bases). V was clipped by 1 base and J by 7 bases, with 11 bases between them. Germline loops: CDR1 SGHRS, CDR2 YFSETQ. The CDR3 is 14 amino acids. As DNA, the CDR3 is TGCGCCAGCAGCTTGTATAGGGGTGGTGAAAAACTGTTTTTT. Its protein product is CASSLYRGGEKLFF.

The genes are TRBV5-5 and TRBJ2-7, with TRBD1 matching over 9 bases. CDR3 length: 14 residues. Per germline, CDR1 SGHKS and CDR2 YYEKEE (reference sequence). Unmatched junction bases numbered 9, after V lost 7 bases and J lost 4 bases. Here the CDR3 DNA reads TGTGCCAGCGGGGGGGACAGGGCAGGGTACGAGCAGTACTTC. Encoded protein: CASGGDRAGYEQYF.

This CDR3 reads CASSLGGRNSPLHF. As DNA, the CDR3 is TGTGCCAGCAGCCTCGGGGGGCGAAATTCACCCCTCCACTTT. V gene TRBV5-6 combines with J gene TRBJ1-6; D might be TRBD1 (6 bases). The germline V gene encodes CDR1 SGHDT and CDR2 YYEEEE. V was cut by 4 bases and J by 7 bases, with 12 bases left in between. The CDR3 runs 14 residues. The variable domain in full, completed from reference TRBV5-6 and TRBJ1-6, reads DAGVTQSPTHLIKTRGQQVTLRCSPKSGHDTVSWYQQALGQGPQFIFQYYEEEERQRGNFPDRFSGHQFPNYSSELNVNALLLGDSALYLCASSLGGRNSPLHFGNGTRLTVT.

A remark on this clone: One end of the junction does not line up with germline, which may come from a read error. This CDR3 is CAWSTSSGTGAIRDF. The CDR3 nucleotides are TGTGCCTGGAGTACTTCGTCCGGGACAGGGGCCATCAGGGACTTC. This chain uses TRBV30 with TRBJ2-7, with 10 nucleotides matching TRBD1. The CDR3 extends over 15 amino acids. The germline gives CDR1 GTSNPN, CDR2 SVGIG (reference sequence).

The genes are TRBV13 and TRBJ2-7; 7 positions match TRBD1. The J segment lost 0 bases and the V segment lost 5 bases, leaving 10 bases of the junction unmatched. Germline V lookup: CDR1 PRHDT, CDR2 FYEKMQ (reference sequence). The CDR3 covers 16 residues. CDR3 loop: CASSPHPGQNSYEQYF. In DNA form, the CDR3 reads TGTGCCAGCAGCCCCCACCCGGGACAGAACTCCTACGAGCAGTACTTC.

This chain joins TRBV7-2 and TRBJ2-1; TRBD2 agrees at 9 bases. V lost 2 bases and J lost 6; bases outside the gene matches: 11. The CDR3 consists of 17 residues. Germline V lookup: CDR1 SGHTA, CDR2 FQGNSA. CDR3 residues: CASSLQSGRPFFNEQFF. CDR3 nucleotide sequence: TGTGCCAGCAGCTTACAAAGCGGGAGGCCCTTCTTCAATGAGCAGTTCTTC.

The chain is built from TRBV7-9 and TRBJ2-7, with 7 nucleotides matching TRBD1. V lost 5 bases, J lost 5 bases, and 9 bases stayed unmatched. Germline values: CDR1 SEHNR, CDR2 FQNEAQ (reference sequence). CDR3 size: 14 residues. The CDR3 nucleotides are TGTGCCAGCAGCCTCCGGGACAGTCTCGACGAGCAGTACTTC. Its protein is CASSLRDSLDEQYF.

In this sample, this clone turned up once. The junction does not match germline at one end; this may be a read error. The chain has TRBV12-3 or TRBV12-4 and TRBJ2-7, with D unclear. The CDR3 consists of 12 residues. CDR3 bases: TGTGCCAGCAGTTTAAGTATGTCCCCCCCGAGTTTC. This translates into CASSLSMSPPSF.

For the CDR3, the DNA is TGTGCCAGTAGTATAGGTCGAGCGGGAGGCGATACGCAGTATTTT. It encodes CASSIGRAGGDTQYF. V and J are TRBV19 and TRBJ2-3, with 9 bases that match TRBD2. CDR1 LNHDA and CDR2 SQIVND come from the germline V gene (reference sequence). With V trimmed by 1 base and J by 6 bases, 5 bases remained unmatched. This CDR3 contains 15 residues.

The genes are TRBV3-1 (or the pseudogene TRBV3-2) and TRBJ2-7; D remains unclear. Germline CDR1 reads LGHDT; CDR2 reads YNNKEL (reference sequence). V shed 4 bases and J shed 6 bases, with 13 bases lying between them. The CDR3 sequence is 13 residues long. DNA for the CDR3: TGTGCCAGCAGCCCGATAAGAGGTGGCGAGCAGTACTTC. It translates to CASSPIRGGEQYF.

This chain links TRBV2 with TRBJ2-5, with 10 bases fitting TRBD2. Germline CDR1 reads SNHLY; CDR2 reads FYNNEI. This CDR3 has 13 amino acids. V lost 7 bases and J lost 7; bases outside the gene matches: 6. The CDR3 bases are TGTGCCAGCAAAGCGGGAGGGCCAGGGACCCAGTACTTC. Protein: CASKAGGPGTQYF.

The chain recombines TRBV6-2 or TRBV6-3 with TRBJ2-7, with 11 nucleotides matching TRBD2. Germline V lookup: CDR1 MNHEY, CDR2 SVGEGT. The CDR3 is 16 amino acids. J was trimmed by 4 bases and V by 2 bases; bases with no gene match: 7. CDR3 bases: TGTGCCAGCAGTTACCCACTAGCGGGAGACCCTTACGAGCAGTACTTC. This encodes CASSYPLAGDPYEQYF.

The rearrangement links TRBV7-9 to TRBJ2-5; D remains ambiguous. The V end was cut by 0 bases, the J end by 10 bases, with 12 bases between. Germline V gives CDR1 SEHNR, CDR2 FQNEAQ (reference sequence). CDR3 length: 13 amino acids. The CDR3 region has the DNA TGTGCCAGCAGCTTAGCGTCGGCGGCCGGCCAGTACTTC. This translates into CASSLASAAGQYF.

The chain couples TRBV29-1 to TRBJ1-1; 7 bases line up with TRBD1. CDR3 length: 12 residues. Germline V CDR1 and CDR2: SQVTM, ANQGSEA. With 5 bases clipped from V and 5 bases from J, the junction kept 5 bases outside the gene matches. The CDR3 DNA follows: TGCAGCGTTTATGGCAGGGGGACTGAAGCTTTCTTT. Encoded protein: CSVYGRGTEAFF.

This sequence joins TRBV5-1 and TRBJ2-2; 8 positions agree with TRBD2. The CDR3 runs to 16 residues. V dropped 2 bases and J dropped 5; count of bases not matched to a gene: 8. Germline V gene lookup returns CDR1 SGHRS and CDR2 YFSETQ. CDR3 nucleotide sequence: TGCGCCAGCAGCTTCCCCGGGACTAGTTCGACCGGGGAGCTGTTTTTT. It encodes CASSFPGTSSTGELFF.

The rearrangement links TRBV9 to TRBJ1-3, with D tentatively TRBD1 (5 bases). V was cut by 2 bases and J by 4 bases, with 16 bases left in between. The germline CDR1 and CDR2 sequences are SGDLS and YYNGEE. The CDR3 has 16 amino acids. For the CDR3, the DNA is TGTGCCAGCAGCGTTACAGGCCCGGTGGGAGGAAACACCATATATTTT. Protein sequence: CASSVTGPVGGNTIYF.

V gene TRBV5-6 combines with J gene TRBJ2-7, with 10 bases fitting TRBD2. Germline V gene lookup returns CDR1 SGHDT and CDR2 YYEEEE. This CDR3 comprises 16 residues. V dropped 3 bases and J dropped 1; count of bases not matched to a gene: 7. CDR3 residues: CASSSLGTSASYEQYF. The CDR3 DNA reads TGTGCCAGCAGCTCTCTTGGGACTAGCGCGTCCTACGAGCAGTACTTC.

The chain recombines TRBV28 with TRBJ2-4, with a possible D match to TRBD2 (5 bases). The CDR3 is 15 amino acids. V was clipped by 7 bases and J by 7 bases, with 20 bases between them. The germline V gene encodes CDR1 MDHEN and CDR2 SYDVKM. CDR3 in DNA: TGTGCCAGCACTGATGAGGGTTTTAAGAGGAACATTCAGTACTTC. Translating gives CASTDEGFKRNIQYF.

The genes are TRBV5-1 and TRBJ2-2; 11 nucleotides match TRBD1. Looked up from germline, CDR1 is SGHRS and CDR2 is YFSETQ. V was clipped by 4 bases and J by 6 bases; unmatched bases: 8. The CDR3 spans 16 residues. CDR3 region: CASSLQGQGGSGELFF. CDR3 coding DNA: TGCGCCAGCAGCCTCCAGGGACAGGGGGGTTCCGGGGAGCTGTTTTTT. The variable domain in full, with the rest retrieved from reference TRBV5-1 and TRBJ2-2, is KAGVTQTPRYLIKTRGQQVTLSCSPISGHRSVSWYQQTPGQGLQFLFEYFSETQRNKGNFPGRFSGRQFSNSRSEMNVSTLELGDSALYLCASSLQGQGGSGELFFGEGSRLTVL.

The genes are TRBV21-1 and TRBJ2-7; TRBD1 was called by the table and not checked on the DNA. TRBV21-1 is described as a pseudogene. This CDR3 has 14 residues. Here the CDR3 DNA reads TGTGCCAGCAGCAAAGGGACAGCAGCCTACGAGCAGTACTTC. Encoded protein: CASSKGTAAYEQYF.